This T cell receptor (beta chain) was sequenced during a study of blood T cell repertoires in COVID-19. Study in general: Nucleic acid was either cDNA or gDNA, and it came from T cells, B-cell-depleted T cells, or PBMCs.

Methods used by the authors: Reference gene primer amplification gave nucleated cell count estimates. TCRdb's copy holds only in-frame clones and misses some; the assay was immunoSEQ multiplex PCR. V and J calls plus clone size are reproduced from that table; the DNA served to infer D and trimming. The data show fewer than 85,000 clones, more than 75% seen once. This CDR3 contains 13 residues. Germline-derived CDR1 and CDR2 are LNHDA and SQIVND (reference sequence). V lost 5 bases and J 5 bases, leaving 12 bases between the germline ends. The sequencing input was peripheral blood. The origin of this receptor is a woman of 80 years or more with active or convalescent COVID-19. The chain has TRBV19 and TRBJ1-1; unclear D gene. The DNA of the CDR3 is TGTGCCAGTAGTGTCAGTACCAGGACTGAAGCTTTCTTT. Protein: CASSVSTRTEAFF. Full variable domain (rest looked up from reference TRBV19 and TRBJ1-1): DGGITQSPKYLFRKEGQNVTLSCEQNLNHDAMYWYRQDPGQGLRLIYYSQIVNDFQKGDIAEGYSVSREKKESFPLTVTSAQKNPTAFYLCASSVSTRTEAFFGQGTRLTVV.